Following are 10 T cell receptor beta chains from one sample sequenced in a study of blood T cell repertoires in COVID-19. Data came from immunoSEQ multiplex PCR; TCRdb stores just in-frame clones and leaves some out. The sample lists 85,000 to 110,000 clones, approximately 88% occurring once. Material: peripheral blood. These TCRs come from a woman in her sixties with acute or convalescent COVID-19.

The chain links TRBV11-2 to TRBJ2-5; 12 bases line up with TRBD2. This CDR3 is 20 amino acids long. The junction had 13 bases not matched to a gene; V was cut back by 0 bases and J by 2 bases. From germline, CDR1 is SGHAT and CDR2 FQNNGV. CDR3 residues: CASSLDRPGLAGAQQETQYF. CDR3 DNA sequence: TGTGCCAGCAGCTTAGATCGACCGGGACTAGCGGGCGCTCAGCAAGAGACCCAGTACTTC.

The rearrangement links TRBV11-2 to TRBJ2-1, with D possibly being TRBD2 (5 bases). There are 13 residues in the CDR3. V dropped 0 bases and J dropped 9 bases, with 9 bases sitting between them. The germline gives CDR1 SGHAT, CDR2 FQNNGV. DNA of the CDR3: TGTGCCAGCAGCTTAGATCGGAGCGGTGAGCAGTTCTTC. Translating gives CASSLDRSGEQFF.

This chain joins TRBV6-5 and TRBJ1-1; 7 nucleotides line up with TRBD1. V shed 11 bases, J shed 11 bases, and the junction held 11 bases outside the gene matches. Per the germline V gene, CDR1 is MNHEY and CDR2 is SVGAGI. This CDR3 contains 11 residues. The CDR3 DNA sequence: TGTGCCCTCGAACGGACAGGTGGGGCTTTCTTT. Protein product: CALERTGGAFF.

This CDR3 is CASHGGVSSRETQYF. The DNA for the CDR3 is TGTGCCAGCCACGGCGGGGTTTCATCCAGAGAGACCCAGTACTTC. The genes are TRBV5-8 and TRBJ2-5; TRBD2 might be the D (6 bases). The CDR3 loop spans 15 amino acids. Trimming stripped 7 bases from V and 4 bases from J, with 20 bases between. Looked up from germline, CDR1 is SGHTS and CDR2 is YDEGEE.

This clone was detected once. The V call is TRBV3-1 (or the pseudogene TRBV3-2), the J call TRBJ1-1; D unclear. The CDR3 contains 13 residues. V was cut by 6 bases and J by 0 bases, with 8 bases left in between. CDR1 and CDR2 from the germline V gene are LGHDT and YNNKEL (reference sequence). CDR3: CASSRKMNTEAFF. DNA for the CDR3: TGTGCCAGCAGTAGAAAGATGAACACTGAAGCTTTCTTT.

The chain uses TRBV2 and TRBJ2-7; 8 bases align to TRBD2. This CDR3 comprises 14 residues. Looked up from germline, CDR1 is SNHLY and CDR2 is FYNNEI. Trimming at V came to 4 bases and at J to 3 bases, leaving 5 bases not matched to a gene. The CDR3 reads CASSVGLAGYEQYF. In nucleotides, the CDR3 is TGTGCCAGCAGTGTAGGGCTAGCGGGCTACGAGCAGTACTTC.

This rearrangement joins TRBV5-1 to TRBJ2-3, with a possible D match to TRBD2 (5 bases). The CDR3 loop spans 13 amino acids. The germline V gene encodes CDR1 SGHRS and CDR2 YFSETQ. V lost 7 bases to trimming and J lost 6 bases, with 15 bases between them. This chain's CDR3 is CASAPGIWDTQYF. The CDR3 DNA reads TGCGCCAGCGCCCCGGGGATTTGGGATACGCAGTATTTT.

The J gene is TRBJ1-4, the V gene TRBV18, with 9 bases that match TRBD1. Germline V gene sequence: CDR1 KGHSH, CDR2 LQKENI. The ends lost 0 bases at V and 0 bases at J; junction bases unmatched: 11. This CDR3 has 20 amino acids. As DNA, the CDR3 is TGTGCCAGCTCACCACCTGGGACAGGGAGTCACTCCGCAACTAATGAAAAACTGTTTTTT. It specifies CASSPPGTGSHSATNEKLFF.

The CDR3 protein is CASSLGTGGNQPQHF. The CDR3 DNA sequence: TGTGCCAGCAGCTTGGGGACAGGGGGCAATCAGCCCCAGCATTTT. This chain links TRBV9 with TRBJ1-5; 10 bases align to TRBD1. V shed 4 bases and J 2 bases; nucleotides not matched to a gene: 3. CDR3 size: 15 residues. CDR1 and CDR2 (germline): SGDLS, YYNGEE.

The chain uses TRBV6-5 and TRBJ1-5, with D tentatively TRBD1 (5 bases). The CDR3 sequence is 15 residues long. Per germline, CDR1 MNHEY and CDR2 SVGAGI. The germline V and J ends were trimmed by 4 bases and 4 bases, with 14 bases remaining between them. CDR3 DNA: TGTGCCAGCAGTTCAGGGAAAGATCTAAATCAGCCCCAGCATTTT. Its protein is CASSSGKDLNQPQHF.